These 17 T cell receptor beta chains originate from one sample sequenced in a study of long-term antiretroviral therapy in people with HIV. The libraries were made with immunoSEQ v3.0 at survey level. Sequenced by immunoSEQ multiplex PCR; TCRdb stores in-frame clones only, minus some. The sample has around 29,000 clones; around 96% are singletons. Source: unsorted PBMCs, taken roughly 6.3 years after starting antiretroviral therapy. The receptors derive from a man aged 25-40 years with HIV.

There are a few counts of this clone. The V and J genes are TRBV7-3 and TRBJ1-6, with D uncertain. The CDR3 is made up of 16 amino acids. Germline V gene data show CDR1 as SGHTA and CDR2 as FQGTGA. Trimming took off 5 bases at V and 4 bases at J, with 15 bases between the two ends. As DNA, the CDR3 is TGTGCCAGCAGCCGTGGCCCACGGCAGTATAATTCACCCCTCCACTTT. Translated: CASSRGPRQYNSPLHF.

The gene calls are TRBV30 and TRBJ1-5; D ambiguous. V lost 5 bases to trimming and J lost 0 bases, with 8 bases between them. CDR1 is GTSNPN and CDR2 is SVGIG in the germline V gene (reference sequence). The CDR3 consists of 13 residues. In DNA, the CDR3 is TGTGCCTGGGGTGCCGATAGCAATCAGCCCCAGCATTTT. Translating gives CAWGADSNQPQHF.

The rearrangement links TRBV14 to TRBJ2-7; tentatively, D is TRBD2 (5 bases). In germline, CDR1 is SGHDN, CDR2 FVKESK. The ends were cut back, 8 bases at V and 8 bases at J, with 13 bases in the middle. This CDR3 is 11 amino acids long. The CDR3 is CASADGGKQYF. The CDR3 DNA reads TGTGCCAGCGCCGACGGAGGCAAGCAGTACTTC.

This clone was recorded only once. The gene calls are TRBV9 and TRBJ2-2; 10 bases fit TRBD1. This CDR3 comprises 15 residues. Per the germline V gene, CDR1 is SGDLS and CDR2 is YYNGEE. Trimming took 5 bases from V and 3 from J; bases not matched to a gene: 4. CDR3 nucleotide sequence: TGTGCCAGCAGGTCGGGGACAGGGGACACCGGGGAGCTGTTTTTT. This codes for CASRSGTGDTGELFF.

This clone is a singleton in its sample. One end of the junction varies from germline; a read error may be responsible. The chain recombines TRBV29-1 with TRBJ2-1, with D possibly matching TRBD2 (5 bases). CDR3 length: 12 amino acids. Per germline, CDR1 SQVTM and CDR2 ANQGSEA. CDR3 in amino acids: CSLPGSFNEQFF. The CDR3 DNA sequence: TGCAGCCTACCGGGGTCCTTCAATGAGCAGTTCTTC.

The chain has TRBV11-2 and TRBJ1-1; D uncertain. V shed 3 bases and J shed 4 bases, with 3 bases lying between them. This CDR3 has 11 residues. CDR1 is SGHAT and CDR2 is FQNNGV in the germline V gene. CDR3 sequence: CASSLGTEAFF. CDR3 nucleotide sequence: TGTGCCAGCAGCTTGGGCACTGAAGCTTTCTTT.

As concerns this clone: Distinct nucleotide sequences in the sample also encode this CDR3. J is TRBJ1-1 and V is TRBV4-1; D is unresolved. This CDR3 region has 15 residues. The germline V and J ends were trimmed by 1 base and 1 base, with 10 bases remaining between them. Germline V CDR1 and CDR2: MGHRA, YSYEKL. The CDR3 coding sequence is TGCGCCAGCAGCCAAGGAGGGCCGGCGAACACTGAAGCTTTCTTT. It specifies CASSQGGPANTEAFF.

The chain couples TRBV19 to TRBJ2-6, with 10 bases lining up with TRBD2. CDR3 length: 18 residues. Germline trimming cut 6 bases from V and 0 bases from J; bases unmatched to any gene: 8. Germline V gene lookup returns CDR1 LNHDA and CDR2 SQIVND (reference sequence). CDR3 protein: CASRVTSGASSGANVLTF. CDR3 bases: TGTGCCAGTAGAGTCACTAGCGGGGCTTCCTCTGGGGCCAACGTCCTGACTTTC.

The J gene is TRBJ2-7, the V gene TRBV4-2; 8 bases fit TRBD2. J was trimmed by 5 bases and V by 1 base; bases with no gene match: 7. The CDR3 totals 15 residues. CDR1 and CDR2 from the germline V gene are LGHNA and YNFKEQ. The CDR3 nucleotides are TGTGCCAGCAGCCAAGGAGCGGGAGAAGATAACGAGCAGTACTTC. It codes for CASSQGAGEDNEQYF.

V is TRBV7-9 and J is TRBJ2-7, with TRBD1 matching 12 bases. This CDR3 region has 14 residues. Germline assignment: CDR1 SEHNR and CDR2 FQNEAQ (reference sequence). J gave up 7 bases and V 3 bases, and 4 bases lay outside the gene matches. The CDR3 protein is CASSLGQGADEQYF. The CDR3, as DNA: TGTGCCAGCAGCTTGGGACAGGGGGCTGATGAGCAGTACTTC.

V usage is TRBV6-1 and J usage is TRBJ1-4, with D hard to call. V was shortened by 7 bases and J by 8 bases, with 17 bases between the two germline ends. The CDR3 has 14 residues. Germline values: CDR1 MNHNS, CDR2 SASEGT. The CDR3 loop reads CASISLGRGEKLFF. The CDR3 coding sequence is TGTGCCAGCATCTCTCTGGGGAGAGGGGAAAAACTGTTTTTT.

The chain combines TRBV5-1 with TRBJ2-1, with D perhaps TRBD1 (6 bases). Germline V gene data show CDR1 as SGHRS and CDR2 as YFSETQ. V lost 0 bases and J 4 bases, leaving 8 bases between the germline ends. The CDR3 is 14 amino acids. The CDR3: CASSLGQEYNEQFF. In DNA, the CDR3 is TGCGCCAGCAGCTTGGGACAGGAATACAATGAGCAGTTCTTC.

Only one count was recorded for this clone. The J gene is TRBJ2-6, the V gene TRBV19; maybe TRBD1 (5 bases). This CDR3 comprises 16 residues. Between the trimmed V and J ends, which lost 7 bases and 2 bases, there was a span of 15 bases. Germline CDR1 reads LNHDA; CDR2 reads SQIVND (reference sequence). CDR3 bases: TGTGCCAGTACGCCCCCGGCAGGGACTGGGGCCAACGTCCTGACTTTC. It codes for CASTPPAGTGANVLTF. Using reference TRBV19 and TRBJ2-6 for the parts outside the CDR3, the full variable domain is DGGITQSPKYLFRKEGQNVTLSCEQNLNHDAMYWYRQDPGQGLRLIYYSQIVNDFQKGDIAEGYSVSREKKESFPLTVTSAQKNPTAFYLCASTPPAGTGANVLTFGAGSRLTVL.

V is TRBV7-2 and J is TRBJ1-1, with 8 bases fitting TRBD1. Trimming at V came to 4 bases and at J to 5 bases, leaving 9 bases not matched to a gene. The V gene's germline CDR1 is SGHTA and CDR2 FQGNSA. CDR3 size: 15 residues. The CDR3 is CASSSEQGAWTEAFF. The CDR3 nucleotides read TGTGCCAGCAGCTCGGAGCAGGGGGCTTGGACTGAAGCTTTCTTT.

The chain is built from TRBV6-5 and TRBJ2-5; D ambiguous. The CDR3 loop spans 13 amino acids. Trimming took off 4 bases at V and 0 bases at J, with 6 bases between the two ends. Germline values: CDR1 MNHEY, CDR2 SVGAGI. CDR3 loop: CASSLGYQETQYF. In nucleotides, the CDR3 is TGTGCCAGCAGTTTGGGGTACCAAGAGACCCAGTACTTC.

V gene TRBV5-5 combines with J gene TRBJ2-5; D is uncertain. The CDR3 extends over 14 amino acids. Trimming took off 1 base at V and 4 bases at J, with 11 bases between the two ends. CDR1 and CDR2 from the germline V gene are SGHKS and YYEKEE (reference sequence). The CDR3 loop reads CASSLFGQLETQYF. CDR3 DNA sequence: TGTGCCAGCAGCTTGTTTGGCCAGTTAGAGACCCAGTACTTC.

The chain couples TRBV5-1 to TRBJ2-7; D is uncertain. The CDR3 loop spans 15 amino acids. Trimming took off 0 bases at V and 0 bases at J, with 10 bases between the two ends. CDR1 and CDR2 from the germline V gene are SGHRS and YFSETQ. The CDR3 DNA follows: TGCGCCAGCAGCTTGGCCGTACTCAGCTCCTACGAGCAGTACTTC. Translated: CASSLAVLSSYEQYF. The full variable domain, in which reference TRBV5-1 and TRBJ2-7 provide the parts outside the CDR3, is KAGVTQTPRYLIKTRGQQVTLSCSPISGHRSVSWYQQTPGQGLQFLFEYFSETQRNKGNFPGRFSGRQFSNSRSEMNVSTLELGDSALYLCASSLAVLSSYEQYFGPGTRLTVT.